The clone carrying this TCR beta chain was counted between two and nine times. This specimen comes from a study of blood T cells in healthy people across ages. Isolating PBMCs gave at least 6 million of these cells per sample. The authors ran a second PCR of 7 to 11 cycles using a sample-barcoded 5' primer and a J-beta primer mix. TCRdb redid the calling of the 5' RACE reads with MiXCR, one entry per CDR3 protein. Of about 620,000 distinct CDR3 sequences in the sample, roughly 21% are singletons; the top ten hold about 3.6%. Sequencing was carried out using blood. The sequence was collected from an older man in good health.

The CDR3 DNA is TGCAGTGCTAGCCCCAGGACTAGCGGGACGGATACGCAGTATTTT. Protein sequence: CSASPRTSGTDTQYF. The J gene is TRBJ2-3, the V gene TRBV20-1, with 12 bases that match TRBD2. V dropped 3 bases and J dropped 6; count of bases not matched to a gene: 7. CDR1 and CDR2 from the germline V gene are DFQATT and SNEGSKA (reference sequence). This CDR3 spans 15 amino acids.